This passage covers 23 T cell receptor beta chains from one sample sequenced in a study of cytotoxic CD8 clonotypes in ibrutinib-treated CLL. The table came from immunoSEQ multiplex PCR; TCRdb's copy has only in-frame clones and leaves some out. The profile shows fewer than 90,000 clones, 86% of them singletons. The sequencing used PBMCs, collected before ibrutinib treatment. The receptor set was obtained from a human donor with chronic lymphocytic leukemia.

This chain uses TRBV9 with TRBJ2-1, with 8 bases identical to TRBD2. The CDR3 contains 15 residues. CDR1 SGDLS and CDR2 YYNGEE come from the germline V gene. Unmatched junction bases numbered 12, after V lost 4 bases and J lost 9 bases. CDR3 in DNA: TGTGCCAGCAGCTCGAGGGCGGGAGGAGCTAGTGAGCAGTTCTTC. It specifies CASSSRAGGASEQFF.

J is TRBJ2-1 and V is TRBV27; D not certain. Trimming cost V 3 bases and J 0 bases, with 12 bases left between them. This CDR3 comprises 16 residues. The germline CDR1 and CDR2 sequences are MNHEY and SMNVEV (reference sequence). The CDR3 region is CASSLDLSDSYNEQFF. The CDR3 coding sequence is TGTGCCAGCAGTTTGGACCTCTCCGACTCCTACAATGAGCAGTTCTTC.

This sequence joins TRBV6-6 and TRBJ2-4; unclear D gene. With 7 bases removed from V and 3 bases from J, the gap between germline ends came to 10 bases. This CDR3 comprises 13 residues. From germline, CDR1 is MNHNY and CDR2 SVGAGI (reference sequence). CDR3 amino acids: CASKVKGKNIQYF. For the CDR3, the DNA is TGTGCCAGCAAGGTGAAGGGCAAAAACATTCAGTACTTC.

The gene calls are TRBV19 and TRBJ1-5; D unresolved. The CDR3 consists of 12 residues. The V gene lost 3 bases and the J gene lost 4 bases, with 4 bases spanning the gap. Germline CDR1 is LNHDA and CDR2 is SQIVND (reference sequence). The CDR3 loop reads CASSMGNQPQHF. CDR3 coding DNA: TGTGCCAGTAGTATGGGGAATCAGCCCCAGCATTTT.

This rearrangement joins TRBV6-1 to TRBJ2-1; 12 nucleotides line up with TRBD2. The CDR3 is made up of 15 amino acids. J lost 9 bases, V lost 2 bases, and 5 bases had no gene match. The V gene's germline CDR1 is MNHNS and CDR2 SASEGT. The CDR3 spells CASSELAGGYREQFF. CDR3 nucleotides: TGTGCCAGCAGTGAACTAGCGGGAGGGTACCGTGAGCAGTTCTTC.

The CDR3 is CASSIGDGIYGYTF. The DNA of the CDR3 is TGTGCCAGTAGTATAGGGGACGGAATCTATGGCTACACCTTC. J is TRBJ1-2 and V is TRBV19, with D perhaps matching TRBD1 (5 bases). Germline values: CDR1 LNHDA, CDR2 SQIVND (reference sequence). CDR3 length: 14 residues. Trimming took 1 base from V and 4 from J, leaving 10 bases between them. The variable domain in full, completed from reference TRBV19 and TRBJ1-2, reads DGGITQSPKYLFRKEGQNVTLSCEQNLNHDAMYWYRQDPGQGLRLIYYSQIVNDFQKGDIAEGYSVSREKKESFPLTVTSAQKNPTAFYLCASSIGDGIYGYTFGSGTRLTVV.

CDR3 nucleotides: TGTGCCAGCAGCCCCTCAAAACAGAGATTCTCTGGAAACACCATATATTTT. Translated: CASSPSKQRFSGNTIYF. The chain couples TRBV21-1 to TRBJ1-3; no check of the table's D call, TRBD1, against the DNA was made. TRBV21-1 is a documented pseudogene. The CDR3 covers 17 residues.

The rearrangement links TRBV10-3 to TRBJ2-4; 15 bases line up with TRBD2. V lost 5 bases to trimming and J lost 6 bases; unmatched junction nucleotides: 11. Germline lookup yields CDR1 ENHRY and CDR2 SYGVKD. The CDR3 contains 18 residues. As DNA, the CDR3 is TGTGCCATCAGTACGGGACTAGCGGGAGGCGCTTCGGGAAACATTCAGTACTTC. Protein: CAISTGLAGGASGNIQYF.

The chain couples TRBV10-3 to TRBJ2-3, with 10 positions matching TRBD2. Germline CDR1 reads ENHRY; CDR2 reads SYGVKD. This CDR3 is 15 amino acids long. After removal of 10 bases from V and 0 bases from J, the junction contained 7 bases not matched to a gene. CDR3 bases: TGTGCCACTTCCGGGACTAGCGTTAGCACAGATACGCAGTATTTT. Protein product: CATSGTSVSTDTQYF.

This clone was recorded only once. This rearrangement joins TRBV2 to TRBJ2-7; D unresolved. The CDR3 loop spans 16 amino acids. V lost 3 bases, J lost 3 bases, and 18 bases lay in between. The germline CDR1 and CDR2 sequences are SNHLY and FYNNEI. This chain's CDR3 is CASSDLKSRLDYEQYF. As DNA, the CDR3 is TGTGCCAGCAGTGACCTCAAAAGCCGGCTCGACTACGAGCAGTACTTC.

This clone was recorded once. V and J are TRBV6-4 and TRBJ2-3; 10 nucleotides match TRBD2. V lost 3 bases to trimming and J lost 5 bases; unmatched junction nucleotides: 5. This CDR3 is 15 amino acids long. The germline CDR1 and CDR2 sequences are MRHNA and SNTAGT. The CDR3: CASSEAGGAGDTQYF. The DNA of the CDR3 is TGTGCCAGCAGTGAAGCGGGGGGGGCCGGAGATACGCAGTATTTT.

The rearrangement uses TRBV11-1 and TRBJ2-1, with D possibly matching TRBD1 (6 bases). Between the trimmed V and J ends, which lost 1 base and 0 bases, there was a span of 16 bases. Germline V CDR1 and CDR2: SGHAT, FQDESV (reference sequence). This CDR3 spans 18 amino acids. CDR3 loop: CASSLDRDLLYSYNEQFF. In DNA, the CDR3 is TGTGCCAGCAGCTTAGACAGGGACCTTCTTTACTCCTACAATGAGCAGTTCTTC.

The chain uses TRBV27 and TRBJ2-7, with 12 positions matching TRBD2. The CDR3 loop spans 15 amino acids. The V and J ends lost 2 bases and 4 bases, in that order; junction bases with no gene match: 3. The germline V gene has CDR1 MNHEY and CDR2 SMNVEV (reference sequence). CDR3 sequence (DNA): TGTGCCAGCAGTTTACGGACTAGCGGGGTTTACGAGCAGTACTTC. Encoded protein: CASSLRTSGVYEQYF.

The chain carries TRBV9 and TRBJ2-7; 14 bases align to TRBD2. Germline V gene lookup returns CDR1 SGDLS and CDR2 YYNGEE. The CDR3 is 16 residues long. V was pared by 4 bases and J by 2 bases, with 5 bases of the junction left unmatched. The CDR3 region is CASSTSGLAGAYEQYF. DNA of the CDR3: TGTGCCAGCAGCACCTCGGGACTAGCGGGAGCCTACGAGCAGTACTTC.

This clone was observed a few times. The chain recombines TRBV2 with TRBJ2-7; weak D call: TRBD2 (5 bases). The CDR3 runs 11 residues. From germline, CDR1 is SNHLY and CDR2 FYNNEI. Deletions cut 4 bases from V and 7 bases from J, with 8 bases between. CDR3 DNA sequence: TGTGCCAGCAGTGTACAGCGGGAGCAGTACTTC. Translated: CASSVQREQYF.

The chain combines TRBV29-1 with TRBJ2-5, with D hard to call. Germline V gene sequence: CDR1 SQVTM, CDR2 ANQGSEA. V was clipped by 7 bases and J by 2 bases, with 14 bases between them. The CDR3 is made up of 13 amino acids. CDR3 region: CSAQSPDQETQYF. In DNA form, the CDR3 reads TGCAGCGCTCAAAGTCCAGATCAAGAGACCCAGTACTTC.

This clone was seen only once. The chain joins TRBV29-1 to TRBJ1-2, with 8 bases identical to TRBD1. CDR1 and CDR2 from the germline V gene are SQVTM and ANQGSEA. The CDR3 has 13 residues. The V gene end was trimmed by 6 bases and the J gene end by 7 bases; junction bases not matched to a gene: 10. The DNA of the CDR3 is TGCAGCGTAAAAAAGGACAGGGCATTTGGCTACACCTTC. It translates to CSVKKDRAFGYTF.

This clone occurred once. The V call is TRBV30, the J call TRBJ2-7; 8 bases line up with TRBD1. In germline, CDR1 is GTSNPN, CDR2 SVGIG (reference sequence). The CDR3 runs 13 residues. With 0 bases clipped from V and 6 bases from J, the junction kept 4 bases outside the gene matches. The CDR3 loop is CAWSVQGVGEQYF. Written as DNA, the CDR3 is TGTGCCTGGAGTGTACAGGGGGTCGGCGAGCAGTACTTC. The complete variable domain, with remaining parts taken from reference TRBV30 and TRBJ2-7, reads SQTIHQWPATLVQPVGSPLSLECTVEGTSNPNLYWYRQAAGRGLQLLFYSVGIGQISSEVPQNLSASRPQDRQFILSSKKLLLSDSGFYLCAWSVQGVGEQYFGPGTRLTVT.

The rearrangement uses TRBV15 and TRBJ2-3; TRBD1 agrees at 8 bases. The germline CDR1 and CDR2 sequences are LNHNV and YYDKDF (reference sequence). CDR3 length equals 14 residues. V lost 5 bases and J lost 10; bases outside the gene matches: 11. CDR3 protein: CATSALRRTGPQYF. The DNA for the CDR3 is TGTGCCACCAGCGCCCTACGACGGACAGGGCCGCAGTATTTT. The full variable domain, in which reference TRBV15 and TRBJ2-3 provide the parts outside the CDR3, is DAMVIQNPRYQVTQFGKPVTLSCSQTLNHNVMYWYQQKSSQAPKLLFHYYDKDFNNEADTPDNFQSRRPNTSFCFLDIRSPGLGDTAMYLCATSALRRTGPQYFGPGTRLTVL.

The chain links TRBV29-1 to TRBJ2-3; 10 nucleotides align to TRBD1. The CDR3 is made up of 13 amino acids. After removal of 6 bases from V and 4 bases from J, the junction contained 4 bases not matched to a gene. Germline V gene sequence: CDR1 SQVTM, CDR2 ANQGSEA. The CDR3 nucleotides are TGCAGCGTCCCCGGACAGGGGGCAGATACGCAGTATTTT. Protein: CSVPGQGADTQYF.

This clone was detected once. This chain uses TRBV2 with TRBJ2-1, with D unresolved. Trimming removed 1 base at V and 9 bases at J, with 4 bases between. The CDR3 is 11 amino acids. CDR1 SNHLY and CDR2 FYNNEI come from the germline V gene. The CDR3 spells CASSEGLEQFF. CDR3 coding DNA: TGTGCCAGCAGTGAAGGACTTGAGCAGTTCTTC.

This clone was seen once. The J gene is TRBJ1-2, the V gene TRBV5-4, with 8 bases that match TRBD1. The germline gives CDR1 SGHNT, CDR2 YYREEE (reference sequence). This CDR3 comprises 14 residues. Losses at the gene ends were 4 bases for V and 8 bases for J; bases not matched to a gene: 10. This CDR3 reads CASSPSRTGNGYTF. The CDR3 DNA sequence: TGTGCCAGCAGCCCGAGCCGGACAGGGAACGGCTACACCTTC.

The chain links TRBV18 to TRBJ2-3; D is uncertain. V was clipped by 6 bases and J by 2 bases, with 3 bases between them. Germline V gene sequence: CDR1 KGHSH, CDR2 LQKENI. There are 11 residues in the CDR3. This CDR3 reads CASSDTDTQYF. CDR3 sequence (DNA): TGTGCCAGCTCGGACACAGATACGCAGTATTTT.